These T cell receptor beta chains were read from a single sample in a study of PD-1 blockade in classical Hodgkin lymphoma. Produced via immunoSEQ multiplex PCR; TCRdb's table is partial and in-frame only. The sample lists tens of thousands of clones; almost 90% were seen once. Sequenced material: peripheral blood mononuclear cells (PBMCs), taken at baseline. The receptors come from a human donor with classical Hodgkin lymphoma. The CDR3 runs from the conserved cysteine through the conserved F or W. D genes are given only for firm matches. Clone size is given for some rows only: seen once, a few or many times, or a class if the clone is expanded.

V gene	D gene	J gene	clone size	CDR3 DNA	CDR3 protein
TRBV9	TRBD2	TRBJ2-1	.	TGTGCCAGCAGCCCTAGACTAGCGGGATCCTACAATGAGCAGTTCTTC	CASSPRLAGSYNEQFF
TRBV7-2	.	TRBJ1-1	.	TGTGCCAGCATCCGCCAAGCAGGGAAGAACACTGAAGCTTTCTTT	CASIRQAGKNTEAFF
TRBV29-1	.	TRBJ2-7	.	TGCAGCGTTATATCCGGGTTAGGATCCTACGAGCAGTACTTC	CSVISGLGSYEQYF
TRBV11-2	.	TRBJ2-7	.	TGTGCCAGCAGCTTATGGGGCTATAGCGGAACCTACGAGCAGTACTTC	CASSLWGYSGTYEQYF
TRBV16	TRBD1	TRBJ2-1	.	TGTGCCAGCAGCCTTAGGGCAGGGGGCAACTACAATGAGCAGTTCTTC	CASSLRAGGNYNEQFF
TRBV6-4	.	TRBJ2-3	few	TGTGCCAGCAGTGAGGGCAGGGACCCAGATACGCAGTATTTT	CASSEGRDPDTQYF
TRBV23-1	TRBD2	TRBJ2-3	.	TGCGCCAGCAGTCAATCTAGCCCGGGGGGGACAGATACGCAGTATTTT	CASSQSSPGGTDTQYF
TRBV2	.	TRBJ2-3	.	TGTGCCAGCAGTGAAATTAGTAGCACAGATACGCAGTATTTT	CASSEISSTDTQYF
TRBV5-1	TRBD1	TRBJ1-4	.	TGCGCCAGCAGCCGACAGGGTCCTAATGAAAAACTGTTTTTT	CASSRQGPNEKLFF
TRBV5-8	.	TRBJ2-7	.	TGTGCCAGCAGCTTGGGGTTGCGGGGATACGAGCAGTACTTC	CASSLGLRGYEQYF
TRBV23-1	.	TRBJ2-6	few	TGCGCCAGCAGTCAACCGACAGGACCTACCTCTGGGGCCAACGTCCTGACTTTC	CASSQPTGPTSGANVLTF
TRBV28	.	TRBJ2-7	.	TGTGCCAGCAGTTTATGGAACATTAATACCTACGAGCAGTACTTC	CASSLWNINTYEQYF
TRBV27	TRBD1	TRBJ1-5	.	TGTGCCAGCAGCTCGGGACAGGGGGGCCAGCCCCAGCATTTT	CASSSGQGGQPQHF
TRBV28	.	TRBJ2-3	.	TGTGCCAGCAGCCACTCGGGGTCGAGCACAGATACGCAGTATTTT	CASSHSGSSTDTQYF
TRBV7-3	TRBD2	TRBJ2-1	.	TGTGCCAGCAGTCAGCGGGGGGGCCGCAATGAGCAGTTCTTC	CASSQRGGRNEQFF
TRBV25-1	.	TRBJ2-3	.	TGTGCCAGCACCTCCGGGGGTACGCAGTATTTT	CASTSGGTQYF
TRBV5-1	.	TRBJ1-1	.	TGCGCCAGCAGCTTGGGGGGGGCGAGCACTGAAGCTTTCTTT	CASSLGGASTEAFF
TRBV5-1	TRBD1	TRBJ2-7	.	TGCGCCAGCAGCTTGGCCGGGACAGGGGGCGTCGAGCAGTACTTC	CASSLAGTGGVEQYF
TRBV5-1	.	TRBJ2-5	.	TGCGCCAGCAGCTTGTCGGCCGCCCGAGAGACCCAGTACTTC	CASSLSAARETQYF
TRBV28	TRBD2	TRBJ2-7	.	TGTGCCAGCAGTTTGAGGCTAGCGGGGACCTACGAGCAGTACTTC	CASSLRLAGTYEQYF
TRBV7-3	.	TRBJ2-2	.	TGTGCCAGCAGCTTTAACACGGCCGGGGAGCTGTTTTTT	CASSFNTAGELFF
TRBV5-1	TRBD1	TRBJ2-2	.	TGCGCCAGCAGCTGGGACAGGGGACCAAACACCGGGGAGCTGTTTTTT	CASSWDRGPNTGELFF
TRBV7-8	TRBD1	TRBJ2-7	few	TGTGCCAGCAGCTTACCGACAGGGGAGGCAGGTTGGGTCTACGAGCAGTACTTC	CASSLPTGEAGWVYEQYF
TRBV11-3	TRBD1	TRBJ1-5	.	TGTGCCAGCAGCGCCCGGACAGGGGGGCATCAGCCCCAGCATTTT	CASSARTGGHQPQHF
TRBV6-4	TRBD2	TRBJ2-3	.	TGTGCCAGCAGTGACTCGCCTAGCGGGAGCACAGATACGCAGTATTTT	CASSDSPSGSTDTQYF
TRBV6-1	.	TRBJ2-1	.	TGTGCCAGCAGTGACAGACTGCGGAATCCCTACAATGAGCAGTTCTTC	CASSDRLRNPYNEQFF
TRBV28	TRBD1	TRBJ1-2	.	TGTGCCAGCATAGGGTGGGGCAGGGGGCTAAATGATGGCTACACCTTC	CASIGWGRGLNDGYTF
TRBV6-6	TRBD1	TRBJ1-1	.	TGTGCCAGCAGTCAATGGGACAGGGGGGCCACTGAAGCTTTCTTT	CASSQWDRGATEAFF
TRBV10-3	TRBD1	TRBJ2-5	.	TGTGCCATCAGTTCTAGACAGGGGGCGGGTTCGAACCAAGAGACCCAGTACTTC	CAISSRQGAGSNQETQYF
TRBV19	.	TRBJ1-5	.	TGTGCCAGTAGTATTCAAGGTACCCAGCCCCAGCATTTT	CASSIQGTQPQHF
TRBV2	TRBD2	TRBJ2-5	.	TGTGCCAGCAGTGACGGCGGGGGTTGGACCCAGTACTTC	CASSDGGGWTQYF
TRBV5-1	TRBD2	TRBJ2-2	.	TGCGCCAGCAGCCAGACGCCGGGACTAGCTGACACCGGGGAGCTGTTTTTT	CASSQTPGLADTGELFF
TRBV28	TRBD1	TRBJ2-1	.	TGTGCCAGCAGTTTAGGACAGGGATTTACCAATGAGCAGTTCTTC	CASSLGQGFTNEQFF
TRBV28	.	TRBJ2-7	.	TGTGCCAGCAGTTTATGGCAGGGCGAGCAGTACTTC	CASSLWQGEQYF
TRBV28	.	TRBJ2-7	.	TGTGCCAGCAGTTCCGTCGGGACCGTTACCTACGAGCAGTACTTC	CASSSVGTVTYEQYF
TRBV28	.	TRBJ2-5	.	TGTGCCAGCAGTTCCGAGGGGGGAAGGCTAGAGACCCAGTACTTC	CASSSEGGRLETQYF
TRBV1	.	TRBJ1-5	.	TGCACCAGCAGCCTCCACTATCAGCCCCAGCATTTT	CTSSLHYQPQHF
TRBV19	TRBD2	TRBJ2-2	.	TGTGCCAGTAGTATAGTCGGACTAGCGGGTTCGAACACCGGGGAGCTGTTTTTT	CASSIVGLAGSNTGELFF
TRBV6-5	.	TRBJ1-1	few	TGTGCCAGCAGTTACTCGCCAGCGAACACTGAAGCTTTCTTT	CASSYSPANTEAFF
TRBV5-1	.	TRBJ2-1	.	TGCGCCAGCAGCGCCCGGGAGACCCTAGTTTACAATGAGCAGTTCTTC	CASSARETLVYNEQFF
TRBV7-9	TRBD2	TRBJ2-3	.	TGTGCCAGCAGCTTATATGCTAGCGGAAGCACAGATACGCAGTATTTT	CASSLYASGSTDTQYF
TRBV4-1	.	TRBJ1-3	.	TGCGCCAGCAGCCAAAGTTTGGGAGGAGGAAACACCATATATTTT	CASSQSLGGGNTIYF
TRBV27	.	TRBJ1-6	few	TGTGCCAGTACAGACAGAGCGTATAATTCACCCCTCCACTTT	CASTDRAYNSPLHF
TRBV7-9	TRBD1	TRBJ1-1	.	TGTGCCAGCAGCCCGGGACAGTCAATCGCTGAAGCTTTCTTT	CASSPGQSIAEAFF
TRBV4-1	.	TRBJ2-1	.	TGCGCCAGCAGCCAACAAGGGAATGAGCAGTTCTTC	CASSQQGNEQFF
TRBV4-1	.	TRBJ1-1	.	TGCGCCAGCGTTAAGGGGGAGGGTGTCGCTGAAGCTTTCTTT	CASVKGEGVAEAFF
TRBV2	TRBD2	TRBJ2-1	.	TGTGCCAGCAGGTCCGCCGGACTAGACGGGCAGTTCTTC	CASRSAGLDGQFF
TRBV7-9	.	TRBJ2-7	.	TGTGCCAGCAGCTTACAAGGGTCGGGGTACGAGCAGTACTTC	CASSLQGSGYEQYF
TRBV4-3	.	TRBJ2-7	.	TGCGCCAGCAGCCCGTACGCTGAGGGGGGCTACGAGCAGTACTTC	CASSPYAEGGYEQYF
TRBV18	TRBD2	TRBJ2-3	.	TGTGCCAGCTCACCGGTAGCGGGGGGTCTCACAGATACGCAGTATTTT	CASSPVAGGLTDTQYF
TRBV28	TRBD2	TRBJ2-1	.	TGTGCCAGCAGTTTATGGGGTAGCGGGAGGGCCTTCAATGAGCAGTTCTTC	CASSLWGSGRAFNEQFF
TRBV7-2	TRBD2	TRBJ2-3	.	TGTGCCAGCAGCTTATATTATGCGGGAGGACCCAGCACAGATACGCAGTATTTT	CASSLYYAGGPSTDTQYF
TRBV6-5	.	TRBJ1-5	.	TGTGCCAGCAGTTACTCGCGACCGATCAGCAATCAGCCCCAGCATTTT	CASSYSRPISNQPQHF
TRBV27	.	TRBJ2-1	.	TGTGCCAGCAGTTCGCCGAGGCAGGGAAGGCTAAGCTCCTACAATGAGCAGTTCTTC	CASSSPRQGRLSSYNEQFF
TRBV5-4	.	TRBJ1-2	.	TGTGCCAGCAGCTCCAGGCTGGAGGGGGTCTATGGCTACACCTTC	CASSSRLEGVYGYTF